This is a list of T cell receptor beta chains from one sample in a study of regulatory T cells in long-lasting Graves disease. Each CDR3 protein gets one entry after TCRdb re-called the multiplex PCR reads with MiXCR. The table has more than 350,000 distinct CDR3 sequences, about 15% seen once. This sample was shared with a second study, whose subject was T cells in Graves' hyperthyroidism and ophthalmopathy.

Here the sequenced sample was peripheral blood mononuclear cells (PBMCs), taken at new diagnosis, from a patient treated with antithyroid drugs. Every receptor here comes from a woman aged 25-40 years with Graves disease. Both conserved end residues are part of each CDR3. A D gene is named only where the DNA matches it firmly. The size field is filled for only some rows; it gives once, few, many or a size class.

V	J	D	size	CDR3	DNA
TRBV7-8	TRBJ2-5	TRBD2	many	CASSLYPPSSGSVRETQYF	TGTGCCAGCAGCTTATATCCGCCCTCTAGCGGGAGTGTTCGAGAGACCCAGTACTTC
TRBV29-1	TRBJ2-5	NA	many	CSVEFLQALRETQYF	TGCAGCGTTGAATTCCTACAGGCCCTTAGGGAGACCCAGTACTTC
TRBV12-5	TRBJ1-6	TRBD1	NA	CASGPRPGQGYSPLHF	TGTGCTAGTGGTCCCCGCCCGGGACAGGGATATTCACCCCTCCACTTT
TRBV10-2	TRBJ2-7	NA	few	CASSESLELRDYEQYF	TGCGCCAGCAGTGAGTCGTTAGAACTCCGAGACTACGAGCAGTACTTC
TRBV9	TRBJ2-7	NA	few	CASSAAYPDEQYF	TGTGCCAGCAGCGCGGCCTACCCTGACGAGCAGTACTTC
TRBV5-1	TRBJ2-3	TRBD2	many	CASSLLPGTTSGKTDTQYF	TGCGCCAGCAGCTTGCTTCCAGGGACGACTAGCGGGAAGACAGATACGCAGTATTTT
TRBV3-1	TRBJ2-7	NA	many	CASSHRPYEQYF	TGTGCCAGCAGCCATCGCCCCTACGAGCAGTACTTC
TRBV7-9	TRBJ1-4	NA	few	CASSFDLKVDEKLFF	TGTGCCAGCAGCTTCGACCTCAAGGTAGACGAAAAACTGTTTTTT
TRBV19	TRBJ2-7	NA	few	CASSTPDSYEQYF	TGTGCCAGTAGTACCCCCGACTCCTACGAGCAGTACTTC
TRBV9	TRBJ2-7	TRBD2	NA	CASSVDPLAGVRDEQYF	TGTGCCAGCAGCGTAGACCCCTTAGCGGGAGTAAGGGATGAGCAGTACTTC
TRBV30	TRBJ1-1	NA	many	CAWSRPDRPNTEAFF	TGTGCCTGGAGCAGACCCGACAGGCCGAACACTGAAGCTTTCTTT
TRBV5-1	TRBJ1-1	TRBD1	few	CASSYNPQGAVTEAFF	TGCGCCAGCAGCTACAACCCCCAGGGGGCGGTCACTGAAGCTTTCTTT
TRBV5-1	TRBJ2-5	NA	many	CASSSSVQGIKETQYF	TGCGCCAGCAGCTCTTCTGTCCAGGGGATCAAGGAGACCCAGTACTTC
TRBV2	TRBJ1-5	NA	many	CASSDGLGIVNQPQHF	TGTGCCAGCAGTGATGGTTTAGGGATAGTCAATCAGCCCCAGCATTTT
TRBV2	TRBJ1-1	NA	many	CASRTTNPNTEAFF	TGTGCCAGCAGGACCACTAACCCGAACACTGAAGCTTTCTTT
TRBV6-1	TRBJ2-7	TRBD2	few	CASRGAKPGLAGEQYF	TGTGCCAGCCGTGGGGCAAAACCGGGACTAGCGGGCGAGCAGTACTTC
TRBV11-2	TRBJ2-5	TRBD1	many	CASSPLRQGGYLETQYF	TGTGCCAGCAGCCCCTTACGACAGGGGGGGTATTTGGAGACCCAGTACTTC
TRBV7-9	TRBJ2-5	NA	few	CASSFQGGGYQETQYF	TGTGCCAGCAGTTTCCAGGGGGGGGGTTACCAAGAGACCCAGTACTTC
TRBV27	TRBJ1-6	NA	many	CASSPVSGSPLHF	TGTGCCAGCAGTCCCGTCTCGGGTTCACCCCTCCACTTT
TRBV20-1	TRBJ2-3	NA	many	CSARASDFTDTQYF	TGCAGTGCTAGAGCCTCCGACTTCACAGATACGCAGTATTTT
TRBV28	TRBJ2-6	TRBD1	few	CASSSGTGTNVLTF	TGTGCCAGCAGTTCCGGGACAGGGACCAACGTCCTGACTTTC
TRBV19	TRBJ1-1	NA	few	CASNTLLNTEAFF	TGTGCCAGTAATACCCTCCTGAACACTGAAGCTTTCTTT
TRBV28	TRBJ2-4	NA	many	CASNPGRLEGSIQYF	TGTGCCAGCAACCCCGGGCGGCTGGAGGGAAGCATTCAGTACTTC
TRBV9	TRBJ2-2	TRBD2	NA	CASSAGLAEPTGELFF	TGTGCCAGCAGCGCGGGACTAGCGGAACCAACCGGGGAGCTGTTTTTT
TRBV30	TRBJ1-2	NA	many	CAWSVRMDYGYTF	TGTGCCTGGAGTGTCCGGATGGACTATGGCTACACCTTC
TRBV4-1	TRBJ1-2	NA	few	CASSHGDYGYTF	TGCGCCAGCAGCCACGGGGACTATGGCTACACCTTC